This entry concerns a single T cell receptor beta chain. This clonotype has at least ten counts. Its antigen is unknown. Per-base qualities were not stored, and no clone one base away is much larger. Per the publication, the time point label means: newly diagnosed GD, antithyroid drugs for less than 3 months. For both TCR sequencing and RNA sequencing, RNA was extracted from PBMCs using TRIzol. The diagnosis of Graves' disease was made according to American Thyroid Association guidelines. The patients came from an endocrinology department in Xi'an, China. Each patient gave roughly 8.4 milliliters of peripheral blood, collected in an EDTA anticoagulant tube. PBMCs were isolated by Ficoll Paque Plus density gradient separation without further T cell sorting. An Agilent 2100 Bioanalyzer and agarose gel were used to check RNA quality, and a NanoDrop 2000 was used to measure RNA concentration. This entry is derived from a study of regulatory T cells in long-lasting Graves disease (dated by TCRdb to about 2021). Notes on the research overall: Patients with newly diagnosed Graves' disease had been on antithyroid drugs for under 3 months. Patients with persistent Graves' disease were compared with patients with newly diagnosed Graves' disease using TCR sequencing and RNA sequencing of peripheral blood. The study was registered as a clinical trial and conducted in China. A total of about 33 samples underwent TCR sequencing: some 13 from persistent and about 20 from newly diagnosed Graves' disease patients.

On the study overall, not on this receptor specifically: Lower TCR Shannon entropy and fewer highly expanded clones were observed in persistent Graves' disease patients than in newly diagnosed patients, which suggested clonal expansion. Sequencing and analysis were limited to the TCR beta chain. Preferential use of TRBV28, TRBJ1-2 and TRBJ2-5 was observed in persistent disease, whereas TRBV20-1 and TRBJ2-1 were favored in newly diagnosed disease. A larger number of public clonotypes was shared among persistent patients (approximately 3,000) than among newly diagnosed patients (about 990). Peripheral blood alone was examined, since thyroid tissue, which constituted the primary lesion, could not be accessed. As a limitation, the authors acknowledged that the small sample size may reduce accuracy.

V is shortened by 3 bases, J by 1 base, and the region joining them spans 9 bases. Looking up the germline V gene yields CDR1 SNHLY and CDR2 FYNNEI. The CDR3 contains 14 residues, cysteine and phenylalanine counted. The CDR3 DNA has 42 bases and is translated from base 1. Receptor amplification or capture employed multiplex PCR. Sequencing used an Illumina HiSeq 4000. TCR beta libraries were built with iRepertoire HTBI primers and Arm-PCR amplification of CDR3 regions. PCR products were gel purified before sequencing. The study's processing was this. Across samples, around 58 TRBV and over 11 TRBJ segments were identified and used for gene usage analysis of CDR3 amino acid clonotypes. COPE and FqMerger were used to merge the filtered high-quality paired reads into contigs. Contigs were aligned with BLAST to IMGT TRBV, TRBD and TRBJ reference genes, and CDR3 was defined per IMGT. Any clonotype with a frequency above 0.1% was classified as a highly expanded clone. Shannon entropy was used to measure repertoire diversity, and the Gini coefficient was used to measure V-J evenness. A clonotype was considered public if more than one individual shared it. The public reads were run again by TCRdb, first through fastp at Q25 and then through MiXCR, and only productive beta chains were kept. Rows with one shared CDR3 protein collapse into an entry with the most common genes and DNA. TCRdb's processing, not the study's, gives the V and J calls here. The sample table records about 350,000 distinct CDR3 sequences; about 17% of these occur just once. The ten largest make up around 21% of the sample.

The sample was also reused in another study, on T cells in Graves' hyperthyroidism and ophthalmopathy. As noted in the second study: A patient counted as having stable Graves' hyperthyroidism if no progression to ophthalmopathy occurred over 18 months of follow-up. The hyperthyroidism patients were between 18 and 65 years old and newly diagnosed, with a disease duration of less than 2 months. Exclusion was applied to patients with uncontrolled infections, other autoimmune diseases, pregnancy or lactation. Diagnoses were established on the basis of clinical symptoms, serum thyroxine and TRAb, thyroid ultrasound, and orbital computed tomography. The first round of RT-PCR for the TCR CDR3 was performed with the HTBI primer set and the Qiagen OneStep RT-PCR kit. Most expanded thyroid clonotypes (frequency above 0.001) were also found in blood, which suggests that blood repertoires may mirror thyroid immune responses. Ophthalmopathy was separated from stable hyperthyroidism by a 13 V-J signature model, with around 88% sensitivity and roughly 81% specificity obtained in cross-validation and 80%/75% obtained in testing. In validation, the model predicted progression to ophthalmopathy a median of about 6.8 months before onset, with about 64% sensitivity and nearly 75% specificity. To identify distinguishing TCR V-J signatures, a discovery cohort of 100 or so patients was used, comprising 43 with Graves' ophthalmopathy and roughly 60 with stable Graves' hyperthyroidism. An independent validation cohort of around 19 hyperthyroidism patients and over 15 patients who later progressed to ophthalmopathy tested prospective prediction of ophthalmopathy. The approximately 100 discovery patients were divided at random into training and test sets in a 7:3 ratio. In addition, the study compared T-cell repertoires in thyroid tissue and in blood from about six Graves' hyperthyroidism patients. After sampling, hyperthyroidism patients received methimazole starting at 30 mg daily, and ophthalmopathy patients received high-dose intravenous methylprednisolone. The libraries were constructed in a second round of multiplex PCR and then size-selected and purified. Libraries were sequenced paired-end with 100 bp reads on an Illumina HiSeq2000. SOAPnuke was used to process the raw data, throwing out any read that contained adapters or uncalled bases, had a mean Phred below 15, or lacked an exact constant-primer or identifier match. High-quality paired reads were merged with COPE v1.2.5, and unique nucleotide sequences were defined as clonotypes. MiTCR v1.1 was used to align clonotypes to the IMGT TRBV, TRBD and TRBJ reference segments. Only V-J combinations with frequency above 0.0001, covering roughly 99% of repertoires, were analysed. A TCS score was defined as the ratio of F50 (clonal expansion) to E x V (chaos), with BLOSUM62-based TCRdist applied between CDR3 peptides within each V-J. Welch's t-statistics and random forest reduced just over 500 V-J features to 13, which were used in a naive Bayes classifier (R e1071). Sample size was not statistically predetermined, and investigators were not blinded to group allocation. The paper describes TCR Vbeta CDR3 sequencing of 130 to 150 peripheral blood samples, made up of 43 ophthalmopathy patients, more than 70 hyperthyroidism patients and around 17 progressor patients.

The V gene is TRBV2 and the J gene is TRBJ1-2, with no confident D gene call. This sequence was found in a woman between 18 and 30 years old with Graves disease. Donor details come from another sample of the same person, matched by shared clones. This material consisted of peripheral blood mononuclear cells (PBMCs), taken at new diagnosis, from a patient treated with antithyroid drugs. At the DNA level, the sequence is TGTGCCAGCAGTGACGGCCCCGATAACTATGGCTACACCTTC. Translated, this gives CASSDGPDNYGYTF.